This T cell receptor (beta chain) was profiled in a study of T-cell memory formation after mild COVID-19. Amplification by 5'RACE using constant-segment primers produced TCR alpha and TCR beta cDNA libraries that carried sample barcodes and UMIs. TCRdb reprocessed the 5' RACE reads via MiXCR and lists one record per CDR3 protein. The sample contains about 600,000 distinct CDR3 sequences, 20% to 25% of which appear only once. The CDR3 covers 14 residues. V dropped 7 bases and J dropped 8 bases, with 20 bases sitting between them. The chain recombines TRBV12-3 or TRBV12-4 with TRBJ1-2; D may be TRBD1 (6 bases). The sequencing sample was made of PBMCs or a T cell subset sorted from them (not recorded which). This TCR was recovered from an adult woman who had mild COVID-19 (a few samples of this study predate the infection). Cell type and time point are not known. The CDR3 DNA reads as TGTGCCAGCACCCTCGAGGCGGGGGCACTGGGCTACACCTTC. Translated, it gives CASTLEAGALGYTF.